One sample yielded the 20 T cell receptor beta chains listed below, sequenced in a study of blood T cell repertoires in COVID-19 (dated by TCRdb to the early 2020s). Preparation of the library involved the immunoSEQ multiplex PCR assay. What TCRdb holds here is the immuneACCESS table cut down to in-frame rearrangements. Part of the clones is not present; checked against another copy, under half of the missing clones reflect an unresolved V gene, and the others are unexplained. Present in this sample are more than 300,000 clones, more than 75% of which were seen just once. The ten most abundant clones make up more than 0.95% of the sample. Sequencing input: PBMCs or T cells enriched from blood (not recorded which). The receptors were sampled from a woman in her late teens or twenties who had recovered from COVID-19.

This chain uses TRBV7-3 with TRBJ1-6; 7 bases agree with TRBD1. From germline, CDR1 is SGHTA and CDR2 FQGTGA. This CDR3 comprises 14 residues. The V gene end was trimmed by 6 bases and the J gene end by 7 bases; junction bases not matched to a gene: 6. The CDR3 sequence: CASRRDSGNSPLHF. The CDR3 DNA reads as TGTGCCAGCAGGCGGGACAGCGGGAATTCACCCCTCCACTTT.

This sequence joins TRBV9 and TRBJ1-2; 9 nucleotides align to TRBD1. CDR3 length: 15 residues. The V gene end was trimmed by 3 bases and the J gene end by 4 bases; junction bases not matched to a gene: 7. CDR1 is SGDLS and CDR2 is YYNGEE in the germline V gene. In DNA form, the CDR3 reads TGTGCCAGCAGCGCGAGGGGACAGGGACTCTATGGCTACACCTTC. This gives the protein CASSARGQGLYGYTF.

This clone was detected once. The genes are TRBV2 and TRBJ1-4; 11 nucleotides agree with TRBD1. Germline trimming cut 6 bases from V and 0 bases from J; bases unmatched to any gene: 9. CDR1 and CDR2 (germline): SNHLY, FYNNEI. The CDR3 totals 18 residues. The CDR3 sequence is CASSQDRGPFATNEKLFF. The CDR3 DNA follows: TGTGCCAGCAGCCAGGACAGGGGGCCATTCGCAACTAATGAAAAACTGTTTTTT.

This sequence joins TRBV20-1 and TRBJ1-4; D is possibly TRBD1 (5 bases). CDR3 length: 14 residues. Trimming stripped 6 bases from V and 8 bases from J, with 19 bases between. The germline V gene encodes CDR1 DFQATT and CDR2 SNEGSKA (reference sequence). CDR3 bases: TGCAGTGCCAGTCGGGGGGGACGGCGGGAAAAACTGTTTTTT. It translates to CSASRGGRREKLFF.

The chain has TRBV9 and TRBJ2-7, with D possibly matching TRBD1 (6 bases). CDR3 length equals 15 residues. Germline-derived CDR1 and CDR2 are SGDLS and YYNGEE. The ends were cut back, 4 bases at V and 0 bases at J, with 14 bases in the middle. The CDR3 nucleotides read TGTGCCAGCAGCCCGCGGACAGTCAGCTCCTACGAGCAGTACTTC. It is translated as CASSPRTVSSYEQYF.

This clone was seen more than once but under ten times. The gene calls are TRBV5-1 and TRBJ1-6; D remains unclear. The germline gives CDR1 SGHRS, CDR2 YFSETQ. Trimming took off 5 bases at V and 5 bases at J, with 14 bases between the two ends. CDR3 length: 15 residues. This CDR3 is CASRRRVEDNSPLHF. For the CDR3, the DNA is TGCGCCAGCAGACGTAGGGTGGAGGATAATTCACCCCTCCACTTT.

The chain joins TRBV7-2 to TRBJ2-7; 9 bases line up with TRBD1. The CDR3 is 16 residues long. CDR1 and CDR2 (germline): SGHTA, FQGNSA. V trimming: 0 bases; J trimming: 3 bases; junction bases outside the gene matches: 6. The CDR3 bases are TGTGCCAGCAGCTTAGCCCAGGTGGGACAGGGCTACGAGCAGTACTTC. Protein sequence: CASSLAQVGQGYEQYF.

This chain joins TRBV5-6 and TRBJ2-2; TRBD2 aligns across 12 bases. Germline loops: CDR1 SGHDT, CDR2 YYEEEE. V was pared by 4 bases and J by 7 bases, with 8 bases of the junction left unmatched. CDR3 length: 16 amino acids. The CDR3 DNA follows: TGTGCCAGCAGCCGAAGAGGACTAGCGGGGCACGGGGAGCTGTTTTTT. Protein: CASSRRGLAGHGELFF.

This chain joins TRBV19 and TRBJ1-5; 8 nucleotides match TRBD1. This CDR3 has 15 amino acids. Trimming cost V 5 bases and J 4 bases; bases outside gene matches: 7. Looked up from germline, CDR1 is LNHDA and CDR2 is SQIVND (reference sequence). The CDR3 reads CASSSQTGANQPQHF. The CDR3 nucleotides are TGTGCCAGTAGTTCACAGACAGGGGCTAATCAGCCCCAGCATTTT.

The chain joins TRBV29-1 to TRBJ2-2, with D perhaps TRBD1 (6 bases). V dropped 0 bases and J dropped 2 bases, with 7 bases sitting between them. This CDR3 comprises 14 residues. Germline V CDR1 and CDR2: SQVTM, ANQGSEA. The CDR3 region is CSVEEGANTGELFF. CDR3 DNA: TGCAGCGTTGAAGAGGGGGCAAACACCGGGGAGCTGTTTTTT.

This CDR3 is CASSLGTDQPQHF. Here the CDR3 DNA reads TGTGCCAGCAGCCTCGGGACAGATCAGCCCCAGCATTTT. The chain is built from TRBV3-1 (or the pseudogene TRBV3-2) and TRBJ1-5, with 7 bases aligning to TRBD1. The CDR3 length is 13 residues. Looked up from germline, CDR1 is LGHDT and CDR2 is YNNKEL (reference sequence). V gave up 4 bases and J gave up 5 bases; unmatched junction bases: 2.

The chain is built from TRBV7-9 and TRBJ2-2; D is uncertain. The CDR3 sequence is 13 residues long. Germline values: CDR1 SEHNR, CDR2 FQNEAQ (reference sequence). Trimming pared 8 bases from V and 6 bases from J, leaving 13 bases between. The CDR3 coding sequence is TGTGCCAGCTTCGATTTTGTAGCCGGGGAGCTGTTTTTT. Protein sequence: CASFDFVAGELFF.

The CDR3 DNA sequence: TGCGCCAGCAGCCTCGGACAGGAAAATAATTCACCCCTCCACTTT. Its protein is CASSLGQENNSPLHF. V is TRBV5-1 and J is TRBJ1-6; 7 nucleotides align to TRBD1. Germline trimming cut 4 bases from V and 5 bases from J; bases unmatched to any gene: 6. CDR3 length equals 15 residues. The germline V gene encodes CDR1 SGHRS and CDR2 YFSETQ.

The chain uses TRBV6-5 and TRBJ1-2; D gene uncertain. Germline V gene lookup returns CDR1 MNHEY and CDR2 SVGAGI. The V gene lost 3 bases and the J gene lost 1 base, with 12 bases spanning the gap. The CDR3 has 15 amino acids. In nucleotides, the CDR3 is TGTGCCAGCAGTTATCGGTCGGTTATTAACTATGGCTACACCTTC. Translating it yields CASSYRSVINYGYTF.

With regard to this clone: Within the sample, other DNA sequences also encode this same CDR3. The chain is built from TRBV5-1 and TRBJ1-2; 8 bases line up with TRBD1. V lost 5 bases to trimming and J lost 7 bases; unmatched junction nucleotides: 7. The germline gives CDR1 SGHRS, CDR2 YFSETQ. This CDR3 has 13 residues. In DNA, the CDR3 is TGCGCCAGCAGTCTGGACAGGGACGGTGGCTACACCTTC. This codes for CASSLDRDGGYTF.

The V gene is TRBV5-6, the J gene TRBJ1-2; the D gene is possibly TRBD1 (6 bases). This CDR3 is built from 13 residues. Germline V gene sequence: CDR1 SGHDT, CDR2 YYEEEE. V lost 6 bases and J 4 bases, leaving 13 bases between the germline ends. For the CDR3, the DNA is TGTGCCAGCAAACAAGGGGGGGTCTATGGCTACACCTTC. This translates into CASKQGGVYGYTF.

V usage is TRBV30 and J usage is TRBJ1-6, with D unclear. The CDR3 totals 16 residues. With 2 bases removed from V and 0 bases from J, the gap between germline ends came to 11 bases. Germline CDR1 is GTSNPN and CDR2 is SVGIG (reference sequence). The CDR3 loop is CAWSPAGSSYNSPLHF. In DNA, the CDR3 is TGTGCCTGGAGTCCCGCCGGGAGCTCCTATAATTCACCCCTCCACTTT.

The chain joins TRBV6-6 to TRBJ2-7; 9 bases align to TRBD2. CDR1 and CDR2 (germline): MNHNY, SVGAGI (reference sequence). This CDR3 is 15 amino acids long. Trimming at V came to 6 bases and at J to 2 bases, leaving 8 bases not matched to a gene. The CDR3 sequence: CASSKGTSRAYEQYF. Here the CDR3 DNA reads TGTGCCAGCAGCAAAGGGACTAGCCGGGCCTACGAGCAGTACTTC.

This clone was seen once. This chain connects TRBV7-8 to TRBJ2-5; D is undetermined. Trimming removed 3 bases at V and 2 bases at J, with 7 bases between. This CDR3 has 13 residues. Germline CDR1 is SGHVS and CDR2 is FQNEAQ. CDR3: CASSLRRQETQYF. CDR3 coding DNA: TGTGCCAGCAGCTTGCGGCGGCAAGAGACCCAGTACTTC.

This clone was detected once. Here the CDR3 reads CASSIPSPRPVPPQHF. The CDR3 bases are TGTGCCAGTAGTATACCGAGTCCGAGGCCTGTTCCGCCCCAGCATTTT. This sequence joins TRBV19 and TRBJ1-5; no definite D call. V lost 2 bases and J 9 bases, leaving 20 bases between the germline ends. The CDR3 runs to 16 residues. Germline assignment: CDR1 LNHDA and CDR2 SQIVND (reference sequence).